Below, 32 T cell receptor beta chains from the same sample are listed, as sequenced in a study of cytomegalovirus exposure and HLA in healthy donors. 13 Jbeta primers and 60 Vbeta primers were used for the PCR. Sequenced by immunoSEQ multiplex PCR; TCRdb stores in-frame clones only, minus some. Altogether roughly 110,000 clones are present, roughly 72% being singletons, with the ten largest covering around 4.2%. Sequenced: PBMCs. These receptors all come from a woman aged 40-49 years in good health and CMV-seropositive.

The sample holds a few counts of this clone. CDR3 nucleotides: TGTGCCAGCAGCTTGAGGCAACTTGAAGCTTTCTTT. Translation: CASSLRQLEAFF. This chain joins TRBV7-2 and TRBJ1-1; D unclear. V gave up 3 bases and J gave up 7 bases, with 9 bases separating them. The germline V gene encodes CDR1 SGHTA and CDR2 FQGNSA. The CDR3 has 12 residues. Based on the CDR3 plus reference TRBV7-2 and TRBJ1-1, the full variable domain is GAGVSQSPSNKVTEKGKDVELRCDPISGHTALYWYRQSLGQGLEFLIYFQGNSAPDKSGLPSDRFSAERTGGSVSTLTIQRTQQEDSAVYLCASSLRQLEAFFGQGTRLTVV.

The chain recombines TRBV5-1 with TRBJ2-7, with D possibly TRBD2 on 6 matching bases. The CDR3 covers 14 residues. Trimming shortened V by 0 bases and J by 4 bases, and 11 bases separated the two germline ends. Germline assignment: CDR1 SGHRS and CDR2 YFSETQ. The CDR3 DNA reads as TGCGCCAGCAGCTTGGTGGGGGGAAATTACGAGCAGTACTTC. Protein sequence: CASSLVGGNYEQYF.

The chain employs TRBV19 and TRBJ1-1; D call uncertain. This CDR3 is 13 amino acids long. V was trimmed by 2 bases and J by 3 bases, leaving 7 bases between them. The germline CDR1 and CDR2 sequences are LNHDA and SQIVND (reference sequence). CDR3 sequence (DNA): TGTGCCAGTAGTATAAGGGAGGACACTGAAGCTTTCTTT. Its translation: CASSIREDTEAFF.

The rearrangement links TRBV27 to TRBJ2-1; 7 bases line up with TRBD1. The V and J ends lost 6 bases and 4 bases, in that order; junction bases with no gene match: 3. The CDR3 is made up of 13 amino acids. Germline V gene sequence: CDR1 MNHEY, CDR2 SMNVEV (reference sequence). The DNA of the CDR3 is TGTGCCAGCAGCGGGACAGCGTACAATGAGCAGTTCTTC. Encoded protein: CASSGTAYNEQFF.

The chain combines TRBV9 with TRBJ1-2, with a possible D match to TRBD1 (6 bases). Trimming pared 3 bases from V and 4 bases from J, leaving 13 bases between. The CDR3 extends over 14 amino acids. Looked up from germline, CDR1 is SGDLS and CDR2 is YYNGEE. The CDR3 region has the DNA TGTGCCAGCAGCGGAGACAGGCTACCCTATGGCTACACCTTC. It encodes CASSGDRLPYGYTF.

V and J are TRBV11-2 and TRBJ2-1; TRBD2 matches at 11 bases. This CDR3 is 15 amino acids long. V lost 6 bases, J lost 4 bases, and 5 bases stayed unmatched. Germline CDR1 and CDR2: SGHAT and FQNNGV. As DNA, the CDR3 is TGTGCCAGCAGGTCCACTAGCGGGGGATACAATGAGCAGTTCTTC. It is translated as CASRSTSGGYNEQFF.

A word on this clone: The junction and the germline gene differ at one end; a read error may be behind it. This rearrangement joins TRBV7-8 to TRBJ1-1; possible D gene TRBD1, 6 bases. The germline gives CDR1 SGHVS, CDR2 FQNEAQ. There are 13 residues in the CDR3. CDR3 amino acids: CASSLGQAPRGIF. CDR3 DNA sequence: TGTGCCAGCAGCTTAGGACAGGCCCCGCGGGGGATCTTT.

This chain's CDR3 is CASSSPTGVATGELFF. CDR3 in DNA: TGTGCCAGCAGTTCCCCGACAGGGGTGGCCACCGGGGAGCTGTTTTTT. The genes are TRBV6-6 and TRBJ2-2, with 8 bases that match TRBD1. After removal of 4 bases from V and 4 bases from J, the junction contained 8 bases not matched to a gene. From germline, CDR1 is MNHNY and CDR2 SVGAGI (reference sequence). The CDR3 spans 16 residues.

As concerns this clone: Within the sample, other DNA sequences also encode this same CDR3. The V and J genes are TRBV18 and TRBJ1-5, with 8 nucleotides matching TRBD1. After removal of 3 bases from V and 3 bases from J, the junction contained 4 bases not matched to a gene. Germline loops: CDR1 KGHSH, CDR2 LQKENI. The CDR3 covers 15 residues. CDR3 in amino acids: CASSPDRGPNQPQHF. In DNA form, the CDR3 reads TGTGCCAGCTCACCCGACAGGGGTCCCAATCAGCCCCAGCATTTT.

V and J are TRBV5-1 and TRBJ2-2; D possibly corresponds to TRBD1 (5 bases). There are 15 residues in the CDR3. The V end was cut by 3 bases, the J end by 5 bases, with 14 bases between. Germline CDR1 reads SGHRS; CDR2 reads YFSETQ. In nucleotides, the CDR3 is TGCGCCAGCAGCTCTGCCAGGGTTGAGACCGGGGAGCTGTTTTTT. Amino acids: CASSSARVETGELFF.

The CDR3, as DNA: TGTGCCAGCAGCCTGCCCGGGTGGAATCAGCCCCAGCATTTT. Its protein is CASSLPGWNQPQHF. The chain joins TRBV21-1 to TRBJ1-5. TRBV21-1 is a recognized pseudogene. CDR3 length: 14 residues.

The count of this clone is one. This rearrangement joins TRBV6-6 to TRBJ2-2; D uncertain. Germline-derived CDR1 and CDR2 are MNHNY and SVGAGI (reference sequence). CDR3 length equals 14 residues. V lost 7 bases to trimming and J lost 0 bases, with 9 bases between them. The CDR3 sequence is CASIRNPNTGELFF. The CDR3 bases are TGTGCCAGCATCAGGAACCCGAACACCGGGGAGCTGTTTTTT.

This clone was seen only a few times. The chain has TRBV7-8 and TRBJ2-3; a possible D gene is TRBD2 (5 bases). The V and J ends lost 5 bases and 3 bases respectively, with 6 bases between them. The CDR3 runs 12 residues. Germline CDR1 and CDR2: SGHVS and FQNEAQ. CDR3 residues: CASSTRTDTQYF. CDR3 sequence (DNA): TGTGCCAGCAGCACTAGAACAGATACGCAGTATTTT. The entire variable domain, with the rest obtained from reference TRBV7-8 and TRBJ2-3, is as follows: GAGVSQSPRYKVAKRGQDVALRCDPISGHVSLFWYQQALGQGPEFLTYFQNEAQLDKSGLPSDRFFAERPEGSVSTLKIQRTQQEDSAVYLCASSTRTDTQYFGPGTRLTVL.

This chain uses TRBV28 with TRBJ1-2; TRBD1 matches 8 bases. V gave up 8 bases and J gave up 0 bases; unmatched junction bases: 8. The CDR3 runs 15 residues. Germline CDR1 and CDR2: MDHEN and SYDVKM. The CDR3 DNA sequence: TGTGCCAGCGGGACCACAGGGGGAGCTAACTATGGCTACACCTTC. It is translated as CASGTTGGANYGYTF.

The chain links TRBV7-6 to TRBJ1-1; TRBD1 matches 7 bases. J lost 2 bases, V lost 1 base, and 7 bases had no gene match. There are 16 residues in the CDR3. The V gene's germline CDR1 is SGHVS and CDR2 FNYEAQ. The CDR3 DNA reads TGTGCCAGCAGCTTAGTTTTGACAGGGCTTAACACTGAAGCTTTCTTT. As protein: CASSLVLTGLNTEAFF.

CDR3 amino acids: CASSLISGADTEAFF. The CDR3 coding sequence is TGCGCCAGCAGCTTGATATCAGGGGCGGACACTGAAGCTTTCTTT. The genes are TRBV5-1 and TRBJ1-1; D is possibly TRBD1 (6 bases). Germline CDR1 is SGHRS and CDR2 is YFSETQ. The CDR3 consists of 15 residues. V lost 1 base to trimming and J lost 3 bases, with 13 bases between them.

The chain combines TRBV5-1 with TRBJ1-2; possibly TRBD1 for D (5 bases). In germline, CDR1 is SGHRS, CDR2 YFSETQ. V was clipped by 0 bases and J by 5 bases, with 8 bases between them. The CDR3 is 13 amino acids. CDR3: CASSLDRRYGYTF. CDR3 sequence (DNA): TGCGCCAGCAGCTTGGACAGGCGTTATGGCTACACCTTC.

The V and J genes are TRBV29-1 and TRBJ2-7, with D possibly being TRBD1 (6 bases). The CDR3 is 14 amino acids. V was cut by 4 bases and J by 0 bases, with 13 bases left in between. Germline values: CDR1 SQVTM, CDR2 ANQGSEA. In DNA, the CDR3 is TGCAGCGTTGTTGGGGGCACTAGCTCCTACGAGCAGTACTTC. Protein sequence: CSVVGGTSSYEQYF.

The V gene is TRBV13, the J gene TRBJ2-1; 16 nucleotides line up with TRBD2. Losses at the gene ends were 4 bases for V and 2 bases for J; bases not matched to a gene: 8. Germline CDR1 PRHDT, CDR2 FYEKMQ (reference sequence). The CDR3 runs 19 residues. This CDR3 is CASSYGTSGRGRTYNEQFF. CDR3 sequence (DNA): TGTGCCAGCAGCTACGGGACTAGCGGGAGGGGGAGGACCTACAATGAGCAGTTCTTC.

The chain combines TRBV4-1 with TRBJ1-6; no reliable D call. The CDR3 is 13 amino acids. Trimming left V 4 bases short and J 7 bases short, with 8 bases between. Looked up from germline, CDR1 is MGHRA and CDR2 is YSYEKL. In DNA form, the CDR3 reads TGCGCCAGCAGCCGAGACTTCAATTCACCCCTCCACTTT. Translation: CASSRDFNSPLHF.

The chain has TRBV4-3 and TRBJ1-4; 7 nucleotides line up with TRBD1. The V and J ends lost 0 bases and 3 bases, in that order; junction bases with no gene match: 4. Germline-derived CDR1 and CDR2 are LGHNA and YSLEER. This CDR3 has 16 residues. In DNA, the CDR3 is TGCGCCAGCAGCCAAGATCGACAGGGCTCTAATGAAAAACTGTTTTTT. Translation gives CASSQDRQGSNEKLFF.

This chain links TRBV6-5 with TRBJ1-6; 7 nucleotides line up with TRBD1. This CDR3 is 15 amino acids long. From germline, CDR1 is MNHEY and CDR2 SVGAGI. V lost 5 bases to trimming and J lost 6 bases; unmatched junction nucleotides: 7. Here the CDR3 DNA reads TGTGCCAGCAGTGTCGACAGGGTTCGTAATTCACCCCTCCACTTT. As protein: CASSVDRVRNSPLHF.

This chain links TRBV19 with TRBJ2-5; 8 bases match TRBD2. The V segment lost 7 bases and the J segment 1 base; nucleotides outside the gene matches: 8. Per germline, CDR1 LNHDA and CDR2 SQIVND (reference sequence). The CDR3 totals 15 residues. DNA of the CDR3: TGTGCCAGTAAGAGGCGGGGGGACTTCCAAGAGACCCAGTACTTC. Its translation is CASKRRGDFQETQYF. Full variable domain (remainder filled in from reference TRBV19 and TRBJ2-5): DGGITQSPKYLFRKEGQNVTLSCEQNLNHDAMYWYRQDPGQGLRLIYYSQIVNDFQKGDIAEGYSVSREKKESFPLTVTSAQKNPTAFYLCASKRRGDFQETQYFGPGTRLLVL.

The chain couples TRBV5-1 to TRBJ1-4; 7 bases map to TRBD1. The length of the CDR3 is 15 residues. In germline, CDR1 is SGHRS, CDR2 YFSETQ. V lost 5 bases to trimming and J lost 7 bases; unmatched junction nucleotides: 11. This chain's CDR3 is CASRPPGTATEKLFF. In DNA form, the CDR3 reads TGCGCCAGCAGGCCCCCGGGGACAGCTACTGAAAAACTGTTTTTT.

This chain uses TRBV19 with TRBJ1-4, with D hard to call. CDR3 size: 13 residues. Germline V gives CDR1 LNHDA, CDR2 SQIVND (reference sequence). With 6 bases removed from V and 4 bases from J, the gap between germline ends came to 9 bases. The CDR3 bases are TGTGCCAGTAGGGGCAGCTTTAATGAAAAACTGTTTTTT. Its translation: CASRGSFNEKLFF. Full variable domain (remainder filled in from reference TRBV19 and TRBJ1-4): DGGITQSPKYLFRKEGQNVTLSCEQNLNHDAMYWYRQDPGQGLRLIYYSQIVNDFQKGDIAEGYSVSREKKESFPLTVTSAQKNPTAFYLCASRGSFNEKLFFGSGTQLSVL.

This clone appeared a single time. This sequence joins TRBV6-5 and TRBJ1-1, with TRBD1 as a possible D gene (6 bases). Looked up from germline, CDR1 is MNHEY and CDR2 is SVGAGI. The CDR3 totals 11 residues. V lost 5 bases to trimming and J lost 11 bases, with 12 bases between them. The CDR3 region has the DNA TGTGCCAGCAGTAGGGGGATGCGGGCTTTCTTT. This translates into CASSRGMRAFF.

The chain uses TRBV28 and TRBJ1-2, with D possibly being TRBD1 (6 bases). Trimming pared 11 bases from V and 5 bases from J, leaving 15 bases between. Per germline, CDR1 MDHEN and CDR2 SYDVKM. CDR3 length: 12 amino acids. The CDR3: CAAGGAGYGYTF. CDR3 sequence (DNA): TGTGCCGCGGGGGGCGCGGGGTATGGCTACACCTTC.

The genes are TRBV9 and TRBJ1-3; D unclear. Germline assignment: CDR1 SGDLS and CDR2 YYNGEE. This CDR3 comprises 17 residues. The V gene lost 0 bases and the J gene lost 0 bases, with 13 bases spanning the gap. The CDR3: CASSVAGRSFSGNTIYF. The CDR3 DNA sequence: TGTGCCAGCAGCGTAGCTGGGAGGAGCTTCTCTGGAAACACCATATATTTT.

Here the CDR3 reads CASSFQGLDTQYF. The CDR3 DNA reads TGTGCCAGCAGCTTTCAGGGGTTAGATACGCAGTATTTT. The V and J genes are TRBV7-6 and TRBJ2-3, with a weak D call TRBD1 (6 bases). Germline V CDR1 and CDR2: SGHVS, FNYEAQ. The V end was cut by 3 bases, the J end by 5 bases, with 9 bases between. The CDR3 is made up of 13 amino acids.

The rearrangement uses TRBV30 and TRBJ2-1; D is unresolved. The germline gives CDR1 GTSNPN, CDR2 SVGIG (reference sequence). There are 14 residues in the CDR3. Trimming pared 1 base from V and 6 bases from J, leaving 13 bases between. The CDR3 region is CAWSAPPHSNEQFF. The CDR3 DNA sequence: TGTGCCTGGAGTGCCCCACCCCACAGCAATGAGCAGTTCTTC.

The chain couples TRBV19 to TRBJ1-2, with 8 positions matching TRBD1. The V gene's germline CDR1 is LNHDA and CDR2 SQIVND (reference sequence). The V and J ends lost 9 bases and 3 bases, in that order; junction bases with no gene match: 3. This CDR3 is built from 12 residues. As DNA, the CDR3 is TGTGCCAGCAAGACAGGGGACTATGGCTACACCTTC. It translates to CASKTGDYGYTF.

V is TRBV4-2 and J is TRBJ2-5, with 11 bases fitting TRBD2. Germline values: CDR1 LGHNA, CDR2 YNFKEQ. Trimming cost V 4 bases and J 4 bases; bases outside gene matches: 8. The CDR3 is 16 amino acids. The CDR3, as DNA: TGTGCCAGCAGCCTCGTTGTAGCGGGGGGGCGAGAGACCCAGTACTTC. Its translation: CASSLVVAGGRETQYF.